What follows are 23 T cell receptor beta chains derived from one specimen sequenced in a study of T cell clonotyping in hematopoietic cell transplantation. Profiling relied on immunoSEQ multiplex PCR, and the TCRdb table lists in-frame clones only, not all of them. The sample holds some 9,100 clones, about four fifths seen once. This material consisted of peripheral blood mononuclear cells, taken 180 days after allogeneic stem cell transplant. These receptors all stem from a female patient in her 50s who had an allogeneic stem cell transplant from an unrelated donor, so the T cells may come from the graft donor. Some clones in this sample may be carry-over from other donors' samples.

This rearrangement joins TRBV10-3 to TRBJ2-2, with D unresolved. The CDR3 contains 12 residues. CDR1 ENHRY and CDR2 SYGVKD come from the germline V gene. The ends were cut back, 1 base at V and 4 bases at J, with 1 base in the middle. CDR3 in amino acids: CAISEFTGELFF. CDR3 DNA sequence: TGTGCCATCAGTGAGTTCACCGGGGAGCTGTTTTTT.

The V call is TRBV5-1, the J call TRBJ1-6; D unclear. Between the trimmed V and J ends, which lost 2 bases and 0 bases, there was a span of 9 bases. This CDR3 contains 16 residues. Germline CDR1 reads SGHRS; CDR2 reads YFSETQ. The chain's CDR3 is CASSFRGSSYNSPLHF. In DNA form, the CDR3 reads TGCGCCAGCAGCTTTCGTGGCAGCTCCTATAATTCACCCCTCCACTTT.

The chain recombines TRBV11-2 with TRBJ2-7; D is unclear. The germline CDR1 and CDR2 sequences are SGHAT and FQNNGV. The CDR3 has 14 residues. The ends were cut back, 1 base at V and 6 bases at J, with 13 bases in the middle. As DNA, the CDR3 is TGTGCCAGCAGCTTAGGGGTGGCCCCGATCGAGCAGTACTTC. Protein product: CASSLGVAPIEQYF.

The chain links TRBV5-1 to TRBJ2-6, with D unresolved. The V gene's germline CDR1 is SGHRS and CDR2 YFSETQ. V was pared by 4 bases and J by 0 bases, with 14 bases between. This CDR3 region has 17 residues. This CDR3 reads CASSQAASLSGANVLTF. CDR3 in DNA: TGCGCCAGCAGCCAGGCTGCCAGCCTCTCTGGGGCCAACGTCCTGACTTTC.

As to this clone: An end of the junction does not agree with germline; a read error may underlie this. CDR3 nucleotide sequence: TGCAGCGTTGGGGGGGGGACAGAACACACCGAGGAGCTGTTTTTT. Amino acid sequence: CSVGGGTEHTEELFF. The chain combines TRBV29-1 with TRBJ2-2; perhaps D is TRBD1 or TRBD2 (7 bases each). The germline V gene encodes CDR1 SQVTM and CDR2 ANQGSEA. The length of the CDR3 is 15 residues.

The J gene is TRBJ1-2, the V gene TRBV27; D unresolved. The CDR3 sequence is 15 residues long. With 3 bases removed from V and 2 bases from J, the gap between germline ends came to 13 bases. The germline V gene has CDR1 MNHEY and CDR2 SMNVEV (reference sequence). The CDR3 DNA sequence: TGTGCCAGCAGTTTGCTTCGGGAAGGGAACTATGGCTACACCTTC. Amino acids: CASSLLREGNYGYTF.

This rearrangement joins TRBV30 to TRBJ1-2, with D unclear. The germline gives CDR1 GTSNPN, CDR2 SVGIG (reference sequence). V dropped 4 bases and J dropped 0 bases, with 12 bases sitting between them. There are 14 residues in the CDR3. CDR3 bases: TGTGCCTGGACACCCTCAGATTCTAACTATGGCTACACCTTC. The encoded protein is CAWTPSDSNYGYTF.

The chain links TRBV2 to TRBJ2-1; 8 bases map to TRBD2. V gave up 7 bases and J gave up 6 bases; unmatched junction bases: 8. There are 14 residues in the CDR3. From germline, CDR1 is SNHLY and CDR2 FYNNEI. Here the CDR3 reads CASTRAGGTNEQFF. The CDR3 nucleotides read TGTGCCAGCACTCGGGCGGGGGGAACCAATGAGCAGTTCTTC. The full variable domain, completed using reference TRBV2 and TRBJ2-1, is EPEVTQTPSHQVTQMGQEVILRCVPISNHLYFYWYRQILGQKVEFLVSFYNNEISEKSEIFDDQFSVERPDGSNFTLKIRSTKLEDSAMYFCASTRAGGTNEQFFGPGTRLTVL.

V usage is TRBV19 and J usage is TRBJ1-3, with 7 bases that match TRBD1. This CDR3 is built from 16 residues. The V and J ends lost 7 bases and 0 bases, in that order; junction bases with no gene match: 9. Germline CDR1 is LNHDA and CDR2 is SQIVND (reference sequence). CDR3 in amino acids: CASNPTGPSSGNTIYF. CDR3 DNA sequence: TGTGCCAGTAATCCGACAGGGCCCAGCTCTGGAAACACCATATATTTT.

This clone has more than one count but fewer than ten. The chain combines TRBV7-3 with TRBJ2-3, with no clear D. V gave up 1 base and J gave up 2 bases, with 13 bases separating them. There are 16 residues in the CDR3. Per the germline V gene, CDR1 is SGHTA and CDR2 is FQGTGA. CDR3 DNA: TGTGCCAGCAGCTTAAGCCCCGAAGCCACCACAGATACGCAGTATTTT. Its translation is CASSLSPEATTDTQYF. Full variable domain (outside the CDR3, taken from reference TRBV7-3 and TRBJ2-3): GAGVSQTPSNKVTEKGKYVELRCDPISGHTALYWYRQSLGQGPEFLIYFQGTGAADDSGLPNDRFFAVRPEGSVSTLKIQRTERGDSAVYLCASSLSPEATTDTQYFGPGTRLTVL.

This clone was seen more than once but under ten times. The chain uses TRBV10-1 and TRBJ1-2; no clear D gene. Per germline, CDR1 WNHNN and CDR2 SYGVQD (reference sequence). The CDR3 has 13 amino acids. Trimming stripped 6 bases from V and 5 bases from J, with 13 bases between. CDR3 coding DNA: TGCGCCAGCAGCGCGACCGGCCCATATGGCTACACCTTC. As protein: CASSATGPYGYTF.

The chain has TRBV7-6 and TRBJ2-5; no firm D call. The tail of the sequence fits TRBJ2-7 better, so the J call may be wrong. The CDR3 contains 14 residues. In germline, CDR1 is SGHVS, CDR2 FNYEAQ. As DNA, the CDR3 is TGTGCCAGCAGCTTAGCGTCGGCGGCCTACGAGCAGTACTTC. Translation: CASSLASAAYEQYF.

This rearrangement joins TRBV12-5 to TRBJ2-5; D possibly corresponds to TRBD1 (6 bases). Trimming cost V 3 bases and J 5 bases, with 7 bases left between them. Germline V gene data show CDR1 as LGHNT and CDR2 as FRNRAP. This CDR3 region has 12 residues. CDR3 in amino acids: CASGFDRETQYF. CDR3 nucleotide sequence: TGTGCTAGTGGTTTTGACAGGGAGACCCAGTACTTC.

This clone has just one count. The J gene is TRBJ1-6, the V gene TRBV28; D gene ambiguous. The CDR3 covers 11 residues. V lost 4 bases and J lost 14, with 9 bases in between. CDR1 and CDR2 from the germline V gene are MDHEN and SYDVKM. CDR3 coding DNA: TGTGCCAGCAGTTCCCGCTCGACCCTCCACTTT. Protein product: CASSSRSTLHF.

The chain combines TRBV5-4 with TRBJ2-1; D perhaps matches TRBD2 (7 bases). V lost 2 bases and J 0 bases, leaving 9 bases between the germline ends. Per germline, CDR1 SGHNT and CDR2 YYREEE (reference sequence). The CDR3 contains 15 residues. CDR3 coding DNA: TGTGCCAGCAGCTTAGGGGGGGCCTCCTACAATGAGCAGTTCTTC. This gives the protein CASSLGGASYNEQFF.

J is TRBJ2-3 and V is TRBV7-9; 11 nucleotides match TRBD2. V shed 4 bases and J 6 bases; nucleotides not matched to a gene: 12. Germline CDR1 reads SEHNR; CDR2 reads FQNEAQ (reference sequence). This CDR3 region has 17 residues. As DNA, the CDR3 is TGTGCCAGCAGCTCCCCCCGGCTAGCGGGAGGTCAGGATACGCAGTATTTT. Translated, it gives CASSSPRLAGGQDTQYF.

The rearrangement links TRBV11-3 to TRBJ2-2, with 7 bases fitting TRBD1. Germline V gene data show CDR1 as SGHNT and CDR2 as YENEEA. The CDR3 is made up of 15 amino acids. The junction had 10 bases not matched to a gene; V was cut back by 5 bases and J by 7 bases. CDR3 sequence reads: CASSMLRQGNGELFF. CDR3 DNA sequence: TGTGCCAGCAGCATGCTCAGACAGGGAAACGGGGAGCTGTTTTTT. Supplemented by reference TRBV11-3 and TRBJ2-2, the full variable domain reads EAGVVQSPRYKIIEKKQPVAFWCNPISGHNTLYWYLQNLGQGPELLIRYENEEAVDDSQLPKDRFSAERLKGVDSTLKIQPAELGDSAVYLCASSMLRQGNGELFFGEGSRLTVL.

The CDR3 loop is CASSKGTGRKLFF. The DNA of the CDR3 is TGTGCCAGTAGTAAAGGGACAGGGAGAAAACTGTTTTTT. This chain links TRBV19 with TRBJ1-4; 9 nucleotides line up with TRBD1. V lost 4 bases and J lost 10; bases outside the gene matches: 4. CDR1 is LNHDA, CDR2 SQIVND, per germline (reference sequence). This CDR3 is built from 13 residues.

This chain links TRBV6-5 with TRBJ1-5; D gene ambiguous. This CDR3 has 13 amino acids. Per germline, CDR1 MNHEY and CDR2 SVGAGI. Trimming removed 0 bases from V and 10 bases from J, with 10 bases in between. The CDR3 DNA reads as TGTGCCAGCAGTTACTCGCCCATCAGCCCCCAGCATTTT. Amino acids: CASSYSPISPQHF.

The rearrangement links TRBV5-8 to TRBJ1-1; TRBD1 matches at 7 bases. Losses at the gene ends were 2 bases for V and 1 base for J; bases not matched to a gene: 8. This CDR3 has 16 residues. Germline loops: CDR1 SGHTS, CDR2 YDEGEE. CDR3 in amino acids: CASSFGGWDRNTEAFF. The DNA of the CDR3 is TGTGCCAGCAGCTTCGGCGGTTGGGACAGGAACACTGAAGCTTTCTTT. The whole variable domain, remainder taken from reference TRBV5-8 and TRBJ1-1, is EAGVTQSPTHLIKTRGQQATLRCSPISGHTSVYWYQQALGLGLQFLLWYDEGEERNRGNFPPRFSGRQFPNYSSELNVNALELEDSALYLCASSFGGWDRNTEAFFGQGTRLTVV.

This clone was observed a few times. The rearrangement links TRBV6-5 to TRBJ2-6; D uncertain. Trimming took off 0 bases at V and 0 bases at J, with 6 bases between the two ends. CDR1 is MNHEY, CDR2 SVGAGI, per germline. CDR3 length: 16 residues. The CDR3 is CASSYSNPSGANVLTF. DNA of the CDR3: TGTGCCAGCAGTTACTCGAATCCCTCTGGGGCCAACGTCCTGACTTTC.

The rearrangement joins TRBV29-1 to TRBJ1-2; TRBD1 matches at 10 bases. CDR3 length: 13 residues. Per germline, CDR1 SQVTM and CDR2 ANQGSEA. Trimming removed 7 bases from V and 5 bases from J; junction bases left unmatched: 7. The CDR3 sequence: CSGDRGGGYGYTF. The CDR3 nucleotides read TGCAGCGGGGACAGGGGAGGTGGATATGGCTACACCTTC.

The chain couples TRBV6-1 to TRBJ2-7; D gene unclear. Germline CDR1 MNHNS, CDR2 SASEGT. The CDR3 is 11 amino acids. V shed 3 bases and J shed 3 bases, with 3 bases lying between them. CDR3 region: CASSDLYEQYF. The CDR3, as DNA: TGTGCCAGCAGTGACCTCTACGAGCAGTACTTC.